This T cell receptor beta chain was retrieved from a study of control samples from healthy donors and cancer patients. Data came from immunoSEQ multiplex PCR; TCRdb stores just in-frame clones and leaves some out. The sample records approximately 120,000 clones, over 80% being singletons. This CDR3 contains 15 residues. Germline-derived CDR1 and CDR2 are SEHNR and FQNEAQ (reference sequence). V lost 5 bases to trimming and J lost 3 bases, with 15 bases between them. The TCR comes from a man at least 80 years old with head and neck cancer. This chain links TRBV7-9 with TRBJ2-3, with a weak D call TRBD2 (6 bases). The source material was PBMCs. The CDR3 nucleotides are TGTGCCAGCAGCAAACAAAGAGGGACTACAGATACGCAGTATTTT. Amino acid sequence: CASSKQRGTTDTQYF. Together with reference TRBV7-9 and TRBJ2-3, the CDR3 gives the full variable domain: DTGVSQNPRHKITKRGQNVTFRCDPISEHNRLYWYRQTLGQGPEFLTYFQNEAQLEKSRLLSDRFSAERPKGSFSTLEIQRTEQGDSAMYLCASSKQRGTTDTQYFGPGTRLTVL.